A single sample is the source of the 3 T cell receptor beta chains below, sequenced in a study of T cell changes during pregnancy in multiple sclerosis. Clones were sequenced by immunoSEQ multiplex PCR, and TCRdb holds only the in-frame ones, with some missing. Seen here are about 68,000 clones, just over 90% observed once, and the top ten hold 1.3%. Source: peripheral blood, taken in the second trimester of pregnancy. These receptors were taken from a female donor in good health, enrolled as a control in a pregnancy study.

The CDR3 loop reads CASSWEVGSHLEQYF. The CDR3 DNA reads TGTGCCAGCAGTTGGGAGGTAGGGTCCCACCTCGAGCAGTACTTC. V and J are TRBV25-1 and TRBJ2-7; TRBD2 might be the D (6 bases). Germline V gene lookup returns CDR1 MGHDK and CDR2 SYGVNS. CDR3 length: 15 residues. The V end was cut by 5 bases, the J end by 6 bases, with 20 bases between.

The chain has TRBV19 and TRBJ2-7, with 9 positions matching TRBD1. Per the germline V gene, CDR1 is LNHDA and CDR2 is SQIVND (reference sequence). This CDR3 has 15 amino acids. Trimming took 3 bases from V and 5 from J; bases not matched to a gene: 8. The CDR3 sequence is CASSIRDRVFDEQYF. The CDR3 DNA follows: TGTGCCAGTAGTATCCGGGACAGGGTCTTCGACGAGCAGTACTTC. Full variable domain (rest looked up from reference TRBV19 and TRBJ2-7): DGGITQSPKYLFRKEGQNVTLSCEQNLNHDAMYWYRQDPGQGLRLIYYSQIVNDFQKGDIAEGYSVSREKKESFPLTVTSAQKNPTAFYLCASSIRDRVFDEQYFGPGTRLTVT.

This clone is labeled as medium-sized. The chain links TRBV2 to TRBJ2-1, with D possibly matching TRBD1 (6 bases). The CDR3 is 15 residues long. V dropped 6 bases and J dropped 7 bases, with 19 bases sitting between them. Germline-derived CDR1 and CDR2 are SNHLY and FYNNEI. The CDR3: CASREQSGTSNEQFF. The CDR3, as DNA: TGTGCCAGCAGGGAACAATCCGGGACATCGAATGAGCAGTTCTTC.